Following are 30 T cell receptor beta chains from one sample sequenced in a study of T cell repertoires in cytomegalovirus infection. TCRdb used MiXCR to reprocess the reads, holding one entry per CDR3 protein. The sample shows fewer than 950,000 distinct CDR3 sequences, approximately 32% of them seen only once. Their cognate antigens are unknown. The sequencing here drew on cultured CD8+ T cells from PBMCs, taken from culture after CMV antigen stimulation. The receptors shown here come from a human donor in good health (CMV status not recorded). Some clones in this sample may be carry-over from other donors' samples.

This clonotype has more than one count but fewer than ten. The gene calls are TRBV7-9 and TRBJ2-1; no firm D call. This CDR3 contains 12 residues. Trimming took 2 bases from V and 9 from J, leaving 8 bases between them. Per the germline V gene, CDR1 is SEHNR and CDR2 is FQNEAQ (reference sequence). The CDR3 DNA sequence: TGTGCCAGCAGCTTAAATCGCGGTGAGCAGTTCTTC. It yields the protein CASSLNRGEQFF.

The J gene is TRBJ2-2, the V gene TRBV2; 9 bases match TRBD2. Per germline, CDR1 SNHLY and CDR2 FYNNEI. The CDR3 sequence is 14 residues long. Trimming took 9 bases from V and 1 from J; bases not matched to a gene: 3. The CDR3 is CARSSGENTGELFF. The CDR3 nucleotides read TGTGCCAGATCTAGCGGGGAGAACACCGGGGAGCTGTTTTTT.

This clonotype was picked up a small number of times. This rearrangement joins TRBV27 to TRBJ1-2; tentatively, D is TRBD1 (5 bases). The germline V gene encodes CDR1 MNHEY and CDR2 SMNVEV (reference sequence). Trimming took 5 bases from V and 3 from J, leaving 10 bases between them. The CDR3 extends over 13 amino acids. CDR3 sequence reads: CASSTRDDYGYTF. For the CDR3, the DNA is TGTGCCAGCAGTACCCGGGACGACTATGGCTACACCTTC.

In DNA, the CDR3 is TGTGCCAGCAGCGCGACAGGGAAAAAACAAGAGACCCAGTACTTC. This gives the protein CASSATGKKQETQYF. The chain is built from TRBV9 and TRBJ2-5; TRBD1 matches at 7 bases. The CDR3 covers 15 residues. V gave up 3 bases and J gave up 2 bases; unmatched junction bases: 7. Germline CDR1 SGDLS, CDR2 YYNGEE.

J is TRBJ2-1 and V is TRBV5-8; TRBD1 matches 11 bases. Germline-derived CDR1 and CDR2 are SGHTS and YDEGEE. This CDR3 is 15 amino acids long. J gave up 6 bases and V 2 bases, and 4 bases lay outside the gene matches. CDR3 loop: CASSFPGQGVNEQFF. For the CDR3, the DNA is TGTGCCAGCAGCTTTCCGGGACAGGGGGTCAATGAGCAGTTCTTC. Using reference TRBV5-8 and TRBJ2-1 for the parts outside the CDR3, the full variable domain is EAGVTQSPTHLIKTRGQQATLRCSPISGHTSVYWYQQALGLGLQFLLWYDEGEERNRGNFPPRFSGRQFPNYSSELNVNALELEDSALYLCASSFPGQGVNEQFFGPGTRLTVL.

The gene calls are TRBV6-1 and TRBJ2-1; the D gene is possibly TRBD1 (5 bases). The V end was cut by 7 bases, the J end by 5 bases, with 12 bases between. Germline assignment: CDR1 MNHNS and CDR2 SASEGT. The CDR3 runs to 13 residues. For the CDR3, the DNA is TGTGCCAGCAAGGCCCAGGGCCACAATGAGCAGTTCTTC. Translation: CASKAQGHNEQFF.

Only a few counts were recorded for this clonotype. The rearrangement links TRBV5-6 to TRBJ2-2; 7 nucleotides align to TRBD1. The V gene end was trimmed by 0 bases and the J gene end by 7 bases; junction bases not matched to a gene: 9. CDR3 length: 16 amino acids. The V gene's germline CDR1 is SGHDT and CDR2 YYEEEE. The CDR3 is CASSLAQGVFVGELFF. The DNA for the CDR3 is TGTGCCAGCAGCTTGGCGCAGGGGGTTTTTGTCGGGGAGCTGTTTTTT.

This clonotype has more than one count but fewer than ten. The chain is built from TRBV6-5 and TRBJ2-3; 8 bases are shared with TRBD1. The V and J ends lost 2 bases and 5 bases, in that order; junction bases with no gene match: 9. The CDR3 loop spans 16 amino acids. Germline V gene data show CDR1 as MNHEY and CDR2 as SVGAGI. CDR3 coding DNA: TGTGCCAGCAGTTACAATGGGCAGGGGGCTGAAGATACGCAGTATTTT. This encodes CASSYNGQGAEDTQYF.

V gene TRBV19 combines with J gene TRBJ1-5, with D unresolved. The V gene lost 4 bases and the J gene lost 1 base, with 8 bases spanning the gap. CDR1 and CDR2 (germline): LNHDA, SQIVND (reference sequence). The length of the CDR3 is 14 residues. The CDR3 loop is CASSRAKSNQPQHF. In DNA form, the CDR3 reads TGTGCCAGTAGTAGGGCAAAAAGCAATCAGCCCCAGCATTTT.

Comment on this clonotype: This may come from a read error, since a much larger clone is one base off. This chain links TRBV5-4 with TRBJ2-6; D call uncertain. CDR1 and CDR2 from the germline V gene are SGHNT and YYREEE (reference sequence). CDR3 length equals 15 residues. The CDR3 reads CASSSGKPGTNVLTF. The CDR3 coding sequence is TGTGCCAGCAGCTCAGGAAAGCCTGGGACCAACGTCCTGACTTTC. Complete variable domain (other parts from reference TRBV5-4 and TRBJ2-6): ETGVTQSPTHLIKTRGQQVTLRCSSQSGHNTVSWYQQALGQGPQFIFQYYREEENGRGNFPPRFSGLQFPNYSSELNVNALELDDSALYLCASSSGKPGTNVLTFGAGSRLTVL.

The gene calls are TRBV9 and TRBJ2-3; TRBD2 agrees at 8 bases. Germline V gene lookup returns CDR1 SGDLS and CDR2 YYNGEE. The CDR3 covers 16 residues. V was pared by 0 bases and J by 0 bases, with 3 bases of the junction left unmatched. DNA for the CDR3: TGTGCCAGCAGCGTAGGCGGGGGGCCCAGCACAGATACGCAGTATTTT. It codes for CASSVGGGPSTDTQYF.

This clonotype came up a few times. The genes are TRBV19 and TRBJ1-1; D is perhaps TRBD1 (6 bases). This CDR3 is built from 15 residues. The V gene's germline CDR1 is LNHDA and CDR2 SQIVND (reference sequence). V lost 11 bases, J lost 7 bases, and 26 bases lay in between. CDR3 region: CAATPWGAKVGEAFF. The CDR3 DNA is TGTGCCGCAACCCCCTGGGGGGCGAAGGTTGGTGAAGCTTTCTTT.

This CDR3 reads CASTLVPTGTSGTDTQYF. The CDR3, as DNA: TGTGCCAGCACCTTAGTTCCCACCGGGACTAGCGGCACAGATACGCAGTATTTT. The chain couples TRBV12-3 or TRBV12-4 to TRBJ2-3, with 10 bases fitting TRBD2. The CDR3 spans 18 residues. V shed 7 bases, J shed 1 base, and the junction held 14 bases outside the gene matches.

This clonotype turned up a few times. This chain connects TRBV20-1 to TRBJ2-2; TRBD1 agrees at 7 bases. J lost 5 bases, V lost 5 bases, and 5 bases had no gene match. The CDR3 spans 13 residues. CDR1 and CDR2 (germline): DFQATT, SNEGSKA (reference sequence). For the CDR3, the DNA is TGCAGTGCTCGGGACAGCGGTACCGGGGAGCTGTTTTTT. It specifies CSARDSGTGELFF.

This clonotype appeared many times. The chain employs TRBV7-2 and TRBJ2-1; weak D call: TRBD2 (5 bases). V gave up 1 base and J gave up 2 bases, with 12 bases separating them. The CDR3 length is 16 residues. Germline V lookup: CDR1 SGHTA, CDR2 FQGNSA. The CDR3 DNA sequence: TGTGCCAGCAGCTTAGAATCCGGGATAGCCTACAATGAGCAGTTCTTC. Amino acids: CASSLESGIAYNEQFF.

This CDR3 is CARGGKNQPQHF. The CDR3 region has the DNA TGCGCCAGGGGAGGGAAGAATCAGCCCCAGCATTTT. J is TRBJ1-5 and V is TRBV5-1; D call uncertain. Germline loops: CDR1 SGHRS, CDR2 YFSETQ. The ends were cut back, 8 bases at V and 4 bases at J, with 10 bases in the middle. The CDR3 runs 12 residues.

A few counts support this clonotype. This chain joins TRBV7-9 and TRBJ2-7, with a tentative D call TRBD2 (6 bases). The germline V gene has CDR1 SEHNR and CDR2 FQNEAQ (reference sequence). The CDR3 runs 15 residues. V was clipped by 1 base and J by 6 bases, with 16 bases between them. This chain's CDR3 is CASSLDARGRSEQYF. CDR3 sequence (DNA): TGTGCCAGCAGCTTAGATGCGCGGGGAAGGTCCGAGCAGTACTTC.

DNA for the CDR3: TGTGCCAGCACCGGGGAAGCCTACCAAGAGACCCAGTACTTC. Translating gives CASTGEAYQETQYF. The V gene is TRBV6-1, the J gene TRBJ2-5, with D maybe TRBD2 (5 bases). V was clipped by 7 bases and J by 0 bases, with 12 bases between them. CDR3 size: 14 residues. CDR1 MNHNS and CDR2 SASEGT come from the germline V gene.

Many counts were recorded for this clonotype. The chain couples TRBV7-6 to TRBJ2-1; the match to TRBD2 covers 10 bases. Germline CDR1 SGHVS, CDR2 FNYEAQ. The CDR3 is 16 residues long. V shed 5 bases, J shed 7 bases, and the junction held 11 bases outside the gene matches. CDR3 nucleotide sequence: TGTGCCAGCAGCCGGCTTAGCGGGGGGCTATTTAATGAGCAGTTCTTC. Translation: CASSRLSGGLFNEQFF.

This chain links TRBV5-1 with TRBJ2-5; 7 bases match TRBD1. V dropped 0 bases and J dropped 6; count of bases not matched to a gene: 5. The CDR3 covers 14 residues. Germline CDR1 is SGHRS and CDR2 is YFSETQ. CDR3 sequence reads: CASSLVTGIQTQYF. The CDR3 DNA sequence: TGCGCCAGCAGCTTGGTGACAGGGATTCAGACCCAGTACTTC.

This clonotype was observed a few times. The gene calls are TRBV5-5 and TRBJ2-7; the D gene is possibly TRBD1 (6 bases). The CDR3 consists of 14 residues. Germline assignment: CDR1 SGHKS and CDR2 YYEKEE (reference sequence). V shed 4 bases and J shed 2 bases, with 13 bases lying between them. Here the CDR3 reads CASSISQGTYEQYF. The CDR3 DNA reads TGTGCCAGCAGCATTTCCCAGGGGACCTACGAGCAGTACTTC.

Note on this clonotype: An end of the junction differs from the germline gene, which may be a read error. The J gene is TRBJ2-5, the V gene TRBV7-7, with a possible D match to TRBD2 (6 bases). Looked up from germline, CDR1 is SSHAT and CDR2 is FNYEAQ (reference sequence). The CDR3 extends over 13 amino acids. The CDR3 reads CASSRGTLETQYF. The CDR3 coding sequence is TGTGCTAGCAGCCGAGGGACTTTGGAGACCCAGTACTTC. Drawing the rest from reference TRBV7-7 and TRBJ2-5, the complete variable domain is GAGVSQSPRYKVTKRGQDVTLRCDPISSHATLYWYQQALGQGPEFLTYFNYEAQPDKSGLPSDRFSAERPEGSISTLTIQRTEQRDSAMYRCASSRGTLETQYFGPGTRLLVL.

V is TRBV6-8 and J is TRBJ1-5; D uncertain. Trimming left V 0 bases short and J 5 bases short, with 8 bases between. The CDR3 spans 14 residues. Germline V CDR1 and CDR2: MNHGY, SAAAGT. CDR3 sequence reads: CASSYSSQDQPQHF. CDR3 DNA: TGTGCCAGCAGTTACTCGAGTCAGGATCAGCCCCAGCATTTT.

The V and J genes are TRBV12-3 or TRBV12-4 and TRBJ2-5; weak D call: TRBD1 (5 bases). The germline V and J ends were trimmed by 1 base and 5 bases, with 14 bases remaining between them. CDR3 length equals 15 residues. The CDR3 DNA follows: TGTGCCAGCAGTTTAGGACAGTTAGCTATGGAGACCCAGTACTTC. The encoded protein is CASSLGQLAMETQYF.

This clonotype has a handful of counts. The chain employs TRBV6-1 and TRBJ2-1; D gene unclear. V lost 7 bases and J 6 bases, leaving 4 bases between the germline ends. Germline V gene data show CDR1 as MNHNS and CDR2 as SASEGT. The CDR3 length is 10 residues. This CDR3 reads CASTSNEQFF. In nucleotides, the CDR3 is TGTGCCAGCACGAGCAATGAGCAGTTCTTC.

This clonotype was seen a handful of times. The J gene is TRBJ2-1, the V gene TRBV4-1; 7 positions match TRBD2. The V and J ends lost 0 bases and 4 bases, in that order; junction bases with no gene match: 12. CDR1 is MGHRA and CDR2 is YSYEKL in the germline V gene. The CDR3 sequence is 18 residues long. The CDR3 sequence is CASSQEGGRGRIYNEQFF. CDR3 bases: TGCGCCAGCAGCCAAGAAGGAGGGCGGGGGAGGATTTACAATGAGCAGTTCTTC.

The rearrangement joins TRBV24-1 to TRBJ2-2, with a possible D match to TRBD1 (6 bases). V lost 7 bases to trimming and J lost 0 bases, with 8 bases between them. The CDR3 is 14 amino acids. Germline V lookup: CDR1 KGHDR, CDR2 SFDVKD. The DNA of the CDR3 is TGTGCCACCAGAGGACAGACGAACACCGGGGAGCTGTTTTTT. Its protein product is CATRGQTNTGELFF.

This clonotype was detected ten times or more. The chain links TRBV7-9 to TRBJ2-2; maybe TRBD2 (5 bases). The CDR3 is 13 residues long. Per the germline V gene, CDR1 is SEHNR and CDR2 is FQNEAQ (reference sequence). V dropped 5 bases and J dropped 8 bases, with 12 bases sitting between them. The DNA for the CDR3 is TGTGCCAGCAGCCCTCCGGACTTAGGGGAGCTGTTTTTT. Translation: CASSPPDLGELFF.

About this clonotype: The limits of the CDR3 on the DNA are not certain, so only TCRdb's listed CDR3 is given. This chain uses TRBV19 with TRBJ2-1; the table assigns TRBD1, which was not confirmed against the DNA. Germline lookup yields CDR1 LNHDA and CDR2 SQIVND (reference sequence). Inclusive of both ends, the CDR3 amounts to 17 amino acids. The CDR3 protein is CASSSGPPRRSYNEQFF.

The V and J genes are TRBV4-1 and TRBJ2-7; 9 bases align to TRBD1. The ends lost 4 bases at V and 2 bases at J; junction bases unmatched: 3. CDR3 length: 14 amino acids. Germline lookup yields CDR1 MGHRA and CDR2 YSYEKL. The CDR3 region is CASSPRDRAYEQYF. CDR3 nucleotide sequence: TGCGCCAGCAGCCCCCGGGACAGGGCCTACGAGCAGTACTTC.